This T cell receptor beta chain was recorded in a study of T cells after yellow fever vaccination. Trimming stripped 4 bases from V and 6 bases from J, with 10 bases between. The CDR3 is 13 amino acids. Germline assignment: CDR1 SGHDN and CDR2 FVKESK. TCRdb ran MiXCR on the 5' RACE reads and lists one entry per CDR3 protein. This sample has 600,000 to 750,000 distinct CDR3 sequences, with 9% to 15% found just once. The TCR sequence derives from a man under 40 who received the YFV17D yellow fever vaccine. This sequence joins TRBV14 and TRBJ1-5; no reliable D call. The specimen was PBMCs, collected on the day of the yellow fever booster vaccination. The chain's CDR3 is CASSRFSGQPQHF. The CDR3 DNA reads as TGTGCCAGCAGCCGCTTTTCGGGTCAGCCCCAGCATTTT.